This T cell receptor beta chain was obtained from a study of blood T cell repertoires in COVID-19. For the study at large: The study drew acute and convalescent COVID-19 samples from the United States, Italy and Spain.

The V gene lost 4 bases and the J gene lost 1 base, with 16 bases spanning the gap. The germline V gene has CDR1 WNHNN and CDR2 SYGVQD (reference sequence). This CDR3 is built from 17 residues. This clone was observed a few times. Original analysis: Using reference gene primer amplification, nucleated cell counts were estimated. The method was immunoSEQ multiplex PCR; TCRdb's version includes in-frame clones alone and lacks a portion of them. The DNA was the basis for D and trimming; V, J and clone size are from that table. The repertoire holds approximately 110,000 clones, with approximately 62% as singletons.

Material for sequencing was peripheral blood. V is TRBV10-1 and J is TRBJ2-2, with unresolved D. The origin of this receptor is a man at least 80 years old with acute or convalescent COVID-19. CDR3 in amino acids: CASSGVSMGQNTGELFF. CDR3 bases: TGCGCCAGCAGTGGAGTATCGATGGGCCAGAACACCGGGGAGCTGTTTTTT.